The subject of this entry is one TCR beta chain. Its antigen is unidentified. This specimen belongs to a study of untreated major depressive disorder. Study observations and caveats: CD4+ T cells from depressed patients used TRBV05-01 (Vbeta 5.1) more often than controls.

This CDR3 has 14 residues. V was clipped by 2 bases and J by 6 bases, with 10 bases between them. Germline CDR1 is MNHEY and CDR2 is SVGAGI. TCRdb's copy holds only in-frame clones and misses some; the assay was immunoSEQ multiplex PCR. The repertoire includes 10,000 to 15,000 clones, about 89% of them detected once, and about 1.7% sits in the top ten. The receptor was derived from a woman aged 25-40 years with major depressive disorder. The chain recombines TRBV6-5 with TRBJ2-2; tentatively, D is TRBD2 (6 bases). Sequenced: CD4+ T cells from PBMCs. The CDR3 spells CASSYGGSAGELFF. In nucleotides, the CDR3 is TGTGCCAGCAGTTACGGAGGGTCCGCCGGGGAGCTGTTTTTT.